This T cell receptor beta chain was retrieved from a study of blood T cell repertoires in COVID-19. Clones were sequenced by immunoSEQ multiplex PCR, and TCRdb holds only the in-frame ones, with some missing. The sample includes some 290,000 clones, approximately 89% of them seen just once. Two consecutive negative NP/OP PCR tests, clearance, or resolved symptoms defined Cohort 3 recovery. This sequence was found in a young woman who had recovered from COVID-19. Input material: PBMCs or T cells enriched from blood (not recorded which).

The CDR3, as DNA: TGTGCCAGCCTAAAGTTGGCAGGGGCGAACTATGGCTACACCTTC. Translated: CASLKLAGANYGYTF. The chain employs TRBV6-5 and TRBJ1-2; the D gene is possibly TRBD1 (6 bases). The CDR3 has 15 residues. V lost 8 bases to trimming and J lost 2 bases, with 18 bases between them. Germline V gives CDR1 MNHEY, CDR2 SVGAGI.